The rows below give T cell receptor beta chains drawn from one sample of a study of shared clonotypes between healthy human individuals. The method was immunoSEQ multiplex PCR; TCRdb's version includes in-frame clones alone and lacks a portion of them. The sample records around 980,000 clones, approximately 80% being singletons. Input material: memory CD4+ T cells from PBMCs. The receptors were sampled from a man between 18 and 29 years old in good health. Some clones in this sample may be carry-over from other donors' samples. Both conserved end residues are part of each CDR3. A D gene is named only where the DNA matches it firmly.

V gene	D gene	J gene	CDR3 protein
TRBV6-6	NA	TRBJ2-7	CASSPPFYEQYF
TRBV2	NA	TRBJ1-1	CASSEGGIGTEAFF
TRBV11-3	TRBD2	TRBJ2-3	CASSPSPTSGNGDTQYF
TRBV7-9	NA	TRBJ2-5	CASSLGTQETQYF
TRBV28	NA	TRBJ2-7	CASSLTASYEQYF
TRBV28	NA	TRBJ1-2	CASRTPGDYGYTF
TRBV9	NA	TRBJ1-1	CASSVAPDSEAFF
TRBV28	NA	TRBJ2-7	CASTRGVYEQYF
TRBV5-4	NA	TRBJ1-4	CASSSEPGQRLEKLFF
TRBV19	TRBD1	TRBJ2-7	CASTQGGQGSYEQYF
TRBV5-1	NA	TRBJ2-7	CASSSGSQTLLEQYF
TRBV9	TRBD1	TRBJ2-7	CASSVTGGSLEQYF
TRBV18	NA	TRBJ1-1	CASSPGGPAAFF
TRBV5-4	NA	TRBJ1-1	CASSAEMNTEAFF
TRBV29-1	TRBD1	TRBJ2-1	CSVELTGVYNEQFF
TRBV6-1	NA	TRBJ2-2	CASSSDAGWAGELFF
TRBV28	NA	TRBJ1-1	CASSEYTEAFF
TRBV15	NA	TRBJ2-1	CATGGLASSSYNEQFF
TRBV5-1	NA	TRBJ1-1	CASSLVAGYGTEAFF
TRBV25-1	TRBD1	TRBJ2-3	CASSDPGGADTQYF